This T cell receptor beta chain was recovered during a study of CD8+ T cells in alopecia areata. This clone was observed at least ten times. Its antigen is unidentified. The CDR3 totals 15 residues. Germline CDR1 is MRHNA and CDR2 is SNTAGT. Between the trimmed V and J ends, which lost 3 bases and 5 bases, there was a span of 14 bases. Findings and caveats of the study: Scalp clonality dropped significantly under tofacitinib, as did expanded CD8+ top-100 clones.

Stated treatment: oral pan-JAK inhibitor, 5-10 mg twice daily. Separation by sorting yielded CD4+ and CD8+ T cells from PBMCs. Following RNA extraction, reverse transcription yielded cDNA that acted as the sequencing template. Measured with immunoSEQ multiplex PCR; TCRdb has only the in-frame clones, and not every one. The table has about 220,000 clones, approximately 57% seen once. The genes are TRBV6-4 and TRBJ2-1; D is unclear. This receptor was identified in a human donor with alopecia areata. The sequencing here drew on CD4+ T cells sorted from blood, taken at week 4, from a patient treated with tofacitinib. CDR3 sequence reads: CASSEGLATNNEQFF. The CDR3 DNA reads TGTGCCAGCAGTGAGGGCTTAGCCACCAACAATGAGCAGTTCTTC.